This section outlines one T cell receptor (beta chain) sequence together with its context. The antigen is unknown. Sample barcodes and UMIs were carried by the TCR alpha and TCR beta cDNA libraries that 5'RACE generated with constant-segment primers. From the 5' RACE reads, TCRdb called clonotypes with MiXCR, one entry per CDR3 protein. The sample contains more than 350,000 distinct CDR3 sequences, about 16% of which appear only once. The germline V gene encodes CDR1 SGDLS and CDR2 YYNGEE. The ends were cut back, 6 bases at V and 7 bases at J, with 20 bases in the middle. This CDR3 region has 15 residues. This record belongs to a study of T-cell memory formation after mild COVID-19. Findings and limits, study-wide: Clones shrinking between day 15 and 85 showed a balanced CD4/CD8 split, and those that grew later tilted toward CD4+.

This chain joins TRBV9 and TRBJ2-1, with D possibly TRBD1 on 7 matching bases. The TCR was taken from a man between 18 and 29 years old who had mild COVID-19 (a few samples of this study predate the infection). Cell type and time point are not known. The sequencing sample was made of PBMCs or a T cell subset sorted from them (not recorded which). CDR3 region: CASTDTGEVGNEQFF. CDR3 bases: TGTGCCAGCACCGATACAGGGGAGGTAGGAAATGAGCAGTTCTTC.